Given below is one T cell receptor beta chain in context. Its antigen is still unknown. Germline loops: CDR1 SGHDT, CDR2 YYEEEE. The CDR3 extends over 13 amino acids. V lost 2 bases and J 6 bases, leaving 9 bases between the germline ends. The record originates from a study of T-cell reconstitution after alpha-beta-depleted transplantation in children. Study observations and caveats: From newly produced T cells came most of the T-cell counts and diversity one year after transplant. About two months after transplant, alpha-beta T cells reportedly came from several hundred expanded graft clones.

Using unique molecular identifiers, the investigators prepared the TCRbeta library. Using its own MiXCR run on the PCR reads, TCRdb lists one record per CDR3 protein. The table shows over 100,000 distinct CDR3 sequences, with around a tenth occurring only once. This clonotype originated in a boy between 2 and 10 years old with acute lymphoblastic leukemia, due to receive a stem cell transplant. The genes are TRBV5-6 and TRBJ2-1, with D possibly being TRBD1 (6 bases). Source: PBMCs, taken before TCRalphabeta/CD19-depleted stem cell transplant. The CDR3 coding sequence is TGTGCCAGCAGCTTCTCCAGGGGCAATGAGCAGTTCTTC. Translated: CASSFSRGNEQFF.